Each of the 21 T cell receptor beta chains below was sequenced from the same sample in a study of beta chain features in type 1 diabetes. Study results and caveats: TCRB CDR3 length was moderately but significantly reduced in all four CD4+ subsets of Type 1 diabetes patients.

The isolated RNA, all of it, was reverse transcribed, so expressed TCRB transcripts were what got sequenced. The table came from immunoSEQ multiplex PCR; TCRdb's copy has only in-frame clones and leaves some out. The table has roughly 230,000 clones, about a tenth seen once. These receptors' targets are unknown. Sequenced sample: naive CD4+ T cells from blood. The receptors derive from a man in his thirties or forties with type 1 diabetes.

Only a few counts were recorded for this clone. The V and J genes are TRBV19 and TRBJ2-2; D gene uncertain. This CDR3 contains 15 residues. From germline, CDR1 is LNHDA and CDR2 SQIVND (reference sequence). Trimming removed 6 bases at V and 3 bases at J, with 14 bases between. CDR3 loop: CASSRRLRDTGELFF. The CDR3, as DNA: TGTGCCAGTAGCCGGCGGCTTCGGGACACCGGGGAGCTGTTTTTT.

The chain employs TRBV18 and TRBJ2-1, with 7 bases lining up with TRBD1. CDR3 length: 11 amino acids. Germline V gene lookup returns CDR1 KGHSH and CDR2 LQKENI. The V segment lost 6 bases and the J segment 14 bases; nucleotides outside the gene matches: 7. CDR3 nucleotides: TGTGCCAGCTCTCCCGGACAGGCCAAGTTCTTC. Its protein is CASSPGQAKFF.

This clone was seen a handful of times. This chain uses TRBV19 with TRBJ2-5; perhaps TRBD2 as D (5 bases). This CDR3 region has 13 residues. Trimming removed 5 bases at V and 5 bases at J, with 12 bases between. The germline V gene encodes CDR1 LNHDA and CDR2 SQIVND (reference sequence). The CDR3 region has the DNA TGTGCCAGTAGTTTCCGGGGTCAGGAGACCCAGTACTTC. Its translation: CASSFRGQETQYF.

This chain joins TRBV4-3 and TRBJ1-1; weak D call: TRBD1 (5 bases). Germline V gene lookup returns CDR1 LGHNA and CDR2 YSLEER. The CDR3 length is 15 residues. V was shortened by 7 bases and J by 6 bases, with 21 bases between the two germline ends. DNA for the CDR3: TGCGCCAGCATGGATGACAGTGCTGGCTCCTCTGAAGCTTTCTTT. Translating gives CASMDDSAGSSEAFF.

The rearrangement links TRBV27 to TRBJ1-1; possibly TRBD1 for D (5 bases). The CDR3 sequence is 13 residues long. The germline gives CDR1 MNHEY, CDR2 SMNVEV (reference sequence). Trimming cost V 8 bases and J 4 bases, with 14 bases left between them. Here the CDR3 reads CASQQGVFTEAFF. In DNA form, the CDR3 reads TGTGCCAGCCAACAAGGGGTGTTCACTGAAGCTTTCTTT.

J is TRBJ2-5 and V is TRBV2; D is perhaps TRBD1 (5 bases). The J call may not be correct, given that the DNA end is closer to TRBJ2-7. Germline CDR1 is SNHLY and CDR2 is FYNNEI. There are 15 residues in the CDR3. The CDR3: CASSLTDSKRYEQYF. The DNA for the CDR3 is TGTGCCAGCAGTCTGACAGACAGTAAACGCTACGAGCAGTACTTC.

This clone has just a few counts. The chain links TRBV19 to TRBJ2-1; 8 bases are shared with TRBD2. The CDR3 runs to 15 residues. J was trimmed by 7 bases and V by 1 base; bases with no gene match: 6. CDR1 and CDR2 from the germline V gene are LNHDA and SQIVND (reference sequence). CDR3 coding DNA: TGTGCCAGTAGTATAGGTCCGGGACTAGATAATGAGCAGTTCTTC. It encodes CASSIGPGLDNEQFF.

The chain recombines TRBV7-9 with TRBJ2-6, with D perhaps TRBD2 (6 bases). The V and J ends lost 5 bases and 4 bases respectively, with 15 bases between them. The germline V gene has CDR1 SEHNR and CDR2 FQNEAQ (reference sequence). CDR3 length: 16 residues. This CDR3 is CASSPVAGSGANVLTF. The CDR3 DNA is TGTGCCAGCAGCCCGGTCGCGGGGTCCGGGGCCAACGTCCTGACTTTC.

This clone has only a few counts. The chain is built from TRBV4-1 and TRBJ2-3; 8 bases match TRBD2. V shed 6 bases and J 0 bases; nucleotides not matched to a gene: 14. Germline loops: CDR1 MGHRA, CDR2 YSYEKL. This CDR3 comprises 18 residues. The CDR3, as DNA: TGCGCCAGCAGAGCAGGTCCGAAGCGGGGGTGGAGCACAGATACGCAGTATTTT. Translated: CASRAGPKRGWSTDTQYF.

This clone was recorded a few times. The chain employs TRBV7-3 and TRBJ2-3; possible D gene TRBD2, 7 bases. Trimming stripped 2 bases from V and 15 bases from J, with 21 bases between. CDR3 length: 14 amino acids. The germline gives CDR1 SGHTA, CDR2 FQGTGA. The CDR3 DNA reads TGTGCCAGCAGCTTAGATAATATGGCGGGGGCGCGCTATTTT. Translating gives CASSLDNMAGARYF.

This clone was found a few times. The genes are TRBV7-3 and TRBJ2-2; possible D gene TRBD1, 6 bases. This CDR3 contains 15 residues. Trimming pared 2 bases from V and 4 bases from J, leaving 11 bases between. Germline CDR1 reads SGHTA; CDR2 reads FQGTGA. CDR3 region: CASSLGQMSTGELFF. The CDR3 DNA sequence: TGTGCCAGCAGCTTAGGACAGATGAGCACCGGGGAGCTGTTTTTT.

This rearrangement joins TRBV28 to TRBJ2-7; D may be TRBD1 (5 bases). The CDR3 contains 14 residues. V was shortened by 7 bases and J by 3 bases, with 16 bases between the two germline ends. Germline loops: CDR1 MDHEN, CDR2 SYDVKM. CDR3 loop: CASKWGSGDYEQYF. The CDR3 DNA follows: TGTGCCAGCAAATGGGGCAGTGGGGACTACGAGCAGTACTTC. The whole variable domain, remainder taken from reference TRBV28 and TRBJ2-7, is DVKVTQSSRYLVKRTGEKVFLECVQDMDHENMFWYRQDPGLGLRLIYFSYDVKMKEKGDIPEGYSVSREKKERFSLILESASTNQTSMYLCASKWGSGDYEQYFGPGTRLTVT.

This clone appeared a few times. The rearrangement uses TRBV7-9 and TRBJ1-2; D gene unclear. This CDR3 region has 15 residues. V was pared by 0 bases and J by 6 bases, with 14 bases between. Per germline, CDR1 SEHNR and CDR2 FQNEAQ (reference sequence). CDR3 region: CASSLAFGGVDGYTF. CDR3 nucleotide sequence: TGTGCCAGCAGCTTAGCTTTCGGCGGCGTTGATGGCTACACCTTC.

This clone was detected only a few times. The rearrangement uses TRBV5-4 and TRBJ2-5, with D hard to call. Germline-derived CDR1 and CDR2 are SGHNT and YYREEE (reference sequence). The ends were cut back, 3 bases at V and 5 bases at J, with 14 bases in the middle. The CDR3 runs to 14 residues. The CDR3: CASSSTAGIETQYF. CDR3 DNA: TGTGCCAGCAGCTCAACTGCAGGAATCGAGACCCAGTACTTC. Together with reference TRBV5-4 and TRBJ2-5, the CDR3 gives the full variable domain: ETGVTQSPTHLIKTRGQQVTLRCSSQSGHNTVSWYQQALGQGPQFIFQYYREEENGRGNFPPRFSGLQFPNYSSELNVNALELDDSALYLCASSSTAGIETQYFGPGTRLLVL.

This clone was observed a few times. The gene calls are TRBV9 and TRBJ1-1; D perhaps matches TRBD1 (5 bases). The V end was cut by 4 bases, the J end by 5 bases, with 12 bases between. CDR1 is SGDLS and CDR2 is YYNGEE in the germline V gene. There are 13 residues in the CDR3. Here the CDR3 reads CASSTGPRTEAFF. Here the CDR3 DNA reads TGTGCCAGCAGCACAGGCCCCCGGACTGAAGCTTTCTTT.

This clone was observed a few times. The chain carries TRBV7-9 and TRBJ1-1, with no clear D. Germline assignment: CDR1 SEHNR and CDR2 FQNEAQ (reference sequence). Trimming pared 2 bases from V and 0 bases from J, leaving 7 bases between. The CDR3 has 14 amino acids. The CDR3 sequence is CASSLKEMNTEAFF. The CDR3 region has the DNA TGTGCCAGCAGCTTAAAGGAGATGAACACTGAAGCTTTCTTT.

This chain joins TRBV29-1 and TRBJ1-1, with D perhaps TRBD1 (6 bases). V was clipped by 4 bases and J by 10 bases, with 13 bases between them. Germline lookup yields CDR1 SQVTM and CDR2 ANQGSEA. There are 11 residues in the CDR3. The CDR3 loop reads CSVGTGRRAFF. CDR3 nucleotide sequence: TGCAGCGTTGGAACAGGGCGGCGAGCTTTCTTT.

The chain recombines TRBV5-1 with TRBJ1-1; D remains ambiguous. Deletions cut 2 bases from V and 4 bases from J, with 12 bases between. Germline V gives CDR1 SGHRS, CDR2 YFSETQ. The CDR3 contains 14 residues. The DNA for the CDR3 is TGCGCCAGCAGCTTACTAACGGGATCCACTGAAGCTTTCTTT. As protein: CASSLLTGSTEAFF. Together with reference TRBV5-1 and TRBJ1-1, the CDR3 gives the full variable domain: KAGVTQTPRYLIKTRGQQVTLSCSPISGHRSVSWYQQTPGQGLQFLFEYFSETQRNKGNFPGRFSGRQFSNSRSEMNVSTLELGDSALYLCASSLLTGSTEAFFGQGTRLTVV.

This clone was recorded a few times. The junction departs from the called germline gene at one end, perhaps through a read error. This chain joins TRBV7-9 and TRBJ1-2; possibly TRBD1 for D (5 bases). The CDR3 sequence is 13 residues long. Germline assignment: CDR1 SEHNR and CDR2 FQNEAQ (reference sequence). CDR3 in amino acids: CASSPTLGREFTF. CDR3 sequence (DNA): TGTGCTAGCAGCCCAACTCTGGGGCGGGAATTCACCTTC.

This clone has a handful of counts. The J gene is TRBJ1-2, the V gene TRBV6-6, with a possible D match to TRBD1 (6 bases). Germline V CDR1 and CDR2: MNHNY, SVGAGI (reference sequence). V gave up 4 bases and J gave up 8 bases, with 14 bases separating them. The CDR3 runs to 13 residues. The CDR3 loop is CASSSSYREGYTF. Here the CDR3 DNA reads TGTGCCAGCAGTTCTTCCTACAGGGAGGGCTACACCTTC.

Only a few counts were recorded for this clone. The chain couples TRBV7-8 to TRBJ1-3; D uncertain. V was cut by 0 bases and J by 5 bases, with 8 bases left in between. This CDR3 comprises 14 residues. The germline V gene encodes CDR1 SGHVS and CDR2 FQNEAQ. In DNA, the CDR3 is TGTGCCAGCAGCTTAGCCCCGGGTAGAAACACCATATATTTT. It is translated as CASSLAPGRNTIYF.